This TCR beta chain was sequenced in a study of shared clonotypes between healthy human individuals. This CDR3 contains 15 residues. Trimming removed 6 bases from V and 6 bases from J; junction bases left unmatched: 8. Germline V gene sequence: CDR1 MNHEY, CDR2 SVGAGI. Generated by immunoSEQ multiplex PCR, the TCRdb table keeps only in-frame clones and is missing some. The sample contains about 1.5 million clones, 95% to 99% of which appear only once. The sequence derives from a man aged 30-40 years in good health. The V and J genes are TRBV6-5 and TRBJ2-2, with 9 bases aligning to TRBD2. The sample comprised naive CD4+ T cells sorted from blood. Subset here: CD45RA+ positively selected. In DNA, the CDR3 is TGTGCCAGCAGGGTATCCTTAGCGGGAGCCGGGGAGCTGTTTTTT. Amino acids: CASRVSLAGAGELFF.